This T cell receptor beta chain is from a study of T cell repertoires in cytomegalovirus infection. Study overall: It can be stated that public TCR beta signatures indicated CMV infection as well as a matching HLA type.

Overall study findings and caveats: Dominating the ex vivo response were TCR beta clonotypes that were CMV-specific and HLA-C-restricted. Totalled public TCR beta family frequency picked out people who carried CMV plus the relevant HLA.

In TCRdb, the reads were re-called with MiXCR into one record per CDR3 protein. Of about 360,000 distinct CDR3 sequences in the sample, 15% to 20% were seen once. The CDR3 extends over 14 amino acids. Germline V gives CDR1 SGHNT, CDR2 YYREEE (reference sequence). Trimming took off 2 bases at V and 3 bases at J, with 11 bases between the two ends. With regard to this clonotype: Its antigen is not identified.

This receptor was obtained from a human donor in good health (CMV status not recorded). Some clones in this sample may be carry-over from other donors' samples. V gene TRBV5-4 combines with J gene TRBJ1-2; maybe TRBD1 (5 bases). The sequenced sample was PBMCs. CDR3 loop: CASSFRGEYYGYTF. In nucleotides, the CDR3 is TGTGCCAGCAGCTTCAGAGGGGAATACTATGGCTACACCTTC.